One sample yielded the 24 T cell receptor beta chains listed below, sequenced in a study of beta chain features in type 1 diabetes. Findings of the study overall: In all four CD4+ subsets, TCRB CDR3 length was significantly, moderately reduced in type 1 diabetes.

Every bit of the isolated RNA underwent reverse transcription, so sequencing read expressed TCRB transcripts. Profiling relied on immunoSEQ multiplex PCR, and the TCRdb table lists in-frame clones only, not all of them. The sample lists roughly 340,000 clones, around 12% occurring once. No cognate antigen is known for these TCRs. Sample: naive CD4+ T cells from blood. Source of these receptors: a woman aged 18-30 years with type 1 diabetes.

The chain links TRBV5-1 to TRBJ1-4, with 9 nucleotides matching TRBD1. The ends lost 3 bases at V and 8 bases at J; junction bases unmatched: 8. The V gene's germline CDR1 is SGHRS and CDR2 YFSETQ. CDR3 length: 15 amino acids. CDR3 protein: CASSWRGQGDEKLFF. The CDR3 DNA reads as TGCGCCAGCAGCTGGAGGGGACAGGGTGACGAAAAACTGTTTTTT.

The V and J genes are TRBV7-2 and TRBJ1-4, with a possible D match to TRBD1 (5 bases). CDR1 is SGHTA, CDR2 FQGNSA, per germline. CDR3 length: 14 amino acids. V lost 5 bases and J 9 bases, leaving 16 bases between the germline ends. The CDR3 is CASSPGSEEKKLFF. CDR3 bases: TGTGCCAGCAGCCCAGGGTCAGAGGAGAAAAAACTGTTTTTT.

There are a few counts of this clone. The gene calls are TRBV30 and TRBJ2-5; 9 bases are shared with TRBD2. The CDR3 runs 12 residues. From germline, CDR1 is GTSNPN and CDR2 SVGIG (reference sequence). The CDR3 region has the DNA TGTGCTACACAAGCGGGAGGCGATTCGCAGTACTTC. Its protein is CATQAGGDSQYF.

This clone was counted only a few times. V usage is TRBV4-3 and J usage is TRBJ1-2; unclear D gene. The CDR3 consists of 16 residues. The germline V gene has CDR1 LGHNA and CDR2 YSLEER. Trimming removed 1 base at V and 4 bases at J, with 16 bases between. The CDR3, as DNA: TGCGCCAGCAGCCAAGCCGCATCGTCGGTCGGCTATGGCTACACCTTC. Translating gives CASSQAASSVGYGYTF.

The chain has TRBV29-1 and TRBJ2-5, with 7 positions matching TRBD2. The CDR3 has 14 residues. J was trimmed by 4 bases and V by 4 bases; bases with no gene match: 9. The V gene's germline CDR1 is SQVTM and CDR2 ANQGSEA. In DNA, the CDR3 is TGCAGCGTTGTGAGGGACTACCGGGGAGAGACCCAGTACTTC. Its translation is CSVVRDYRGETQYF.

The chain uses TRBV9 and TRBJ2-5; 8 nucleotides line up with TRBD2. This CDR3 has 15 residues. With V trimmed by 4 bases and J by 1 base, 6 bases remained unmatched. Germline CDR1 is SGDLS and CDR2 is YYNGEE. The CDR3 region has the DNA TGTGCCAGCAGCCCCCTAGCGGGCGGCCAAGAGACCCAGTACTTC. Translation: CASSPLAGGQETQYF.

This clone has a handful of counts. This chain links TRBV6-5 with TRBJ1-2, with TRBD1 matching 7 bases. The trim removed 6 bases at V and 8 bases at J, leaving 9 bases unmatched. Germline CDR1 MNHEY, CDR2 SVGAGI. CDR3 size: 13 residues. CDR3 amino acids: CASSLPGQRGYTF. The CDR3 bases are TGTGCCAGCAGCCTCCCGGGACAGAGGGGCTACACCTTC.

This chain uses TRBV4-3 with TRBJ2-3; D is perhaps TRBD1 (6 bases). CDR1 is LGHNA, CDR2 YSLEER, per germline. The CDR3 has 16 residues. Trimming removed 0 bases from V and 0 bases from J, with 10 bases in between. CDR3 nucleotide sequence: TGCGCCAGCAGCCAAGAACGGCAGGGGAGCACAGATACGCAGTATTTT. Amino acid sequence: CASSQERQGSTDTQYF.

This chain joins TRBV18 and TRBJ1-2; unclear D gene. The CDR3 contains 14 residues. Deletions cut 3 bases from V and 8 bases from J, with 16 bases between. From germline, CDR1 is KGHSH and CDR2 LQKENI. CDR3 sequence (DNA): TGTGCCAGCTCACCCCCTTGGGGAGAGGCGGGCTACACCTTC. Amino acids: CASSPPWGEAGYTF.

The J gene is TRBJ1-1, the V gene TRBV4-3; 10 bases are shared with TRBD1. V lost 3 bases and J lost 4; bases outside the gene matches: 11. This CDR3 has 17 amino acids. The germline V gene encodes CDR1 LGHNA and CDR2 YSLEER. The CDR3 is CASSQGQGRFTSTEAFF. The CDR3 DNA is TGCGCCAGCAGCCAGGGACAGGGGAGGTTTACGAGCACTGAAGCTTTCTTT.

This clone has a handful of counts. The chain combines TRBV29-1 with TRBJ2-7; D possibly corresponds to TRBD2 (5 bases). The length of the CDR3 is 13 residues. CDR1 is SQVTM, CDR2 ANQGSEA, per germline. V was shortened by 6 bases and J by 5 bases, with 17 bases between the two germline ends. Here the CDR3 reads CSVSRRLGNEQYF. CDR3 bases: TGCAGCGTCTCCCGGAGGCTCGGGAACGAGCAGTACTTC.

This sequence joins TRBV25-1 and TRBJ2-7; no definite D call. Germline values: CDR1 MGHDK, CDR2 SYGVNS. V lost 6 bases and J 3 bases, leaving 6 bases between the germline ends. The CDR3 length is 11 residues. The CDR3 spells CASRQNYEQYF. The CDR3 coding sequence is TGTGCCAGCAGGCAGAACTACGAGCAGTACTTC.

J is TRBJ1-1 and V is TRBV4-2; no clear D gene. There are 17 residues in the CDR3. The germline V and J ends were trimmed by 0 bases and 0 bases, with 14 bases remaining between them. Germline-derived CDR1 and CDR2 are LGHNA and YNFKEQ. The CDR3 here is CASSQDPTAHMNTEAFF. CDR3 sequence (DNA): TGTGCCAGCAGCCAAGATCCTACCGCCCATATGAACACTGAAGCTTTCTTT.

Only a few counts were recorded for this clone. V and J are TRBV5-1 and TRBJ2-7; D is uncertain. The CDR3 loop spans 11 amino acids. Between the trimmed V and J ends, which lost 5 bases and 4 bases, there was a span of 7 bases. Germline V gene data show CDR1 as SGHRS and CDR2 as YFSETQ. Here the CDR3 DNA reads TGCGCCAGCAGAACGGAGTACGAGCAGTACTTC. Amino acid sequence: CASRTEYEQYF.

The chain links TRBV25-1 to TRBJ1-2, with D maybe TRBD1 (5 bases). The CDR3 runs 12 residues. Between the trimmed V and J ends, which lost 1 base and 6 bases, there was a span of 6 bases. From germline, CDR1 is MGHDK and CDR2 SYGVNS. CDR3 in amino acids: CASSESRDGYTF. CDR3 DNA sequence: TGTGCCAGCAGTGAATCCAGGGATGGCTACACCTTC.

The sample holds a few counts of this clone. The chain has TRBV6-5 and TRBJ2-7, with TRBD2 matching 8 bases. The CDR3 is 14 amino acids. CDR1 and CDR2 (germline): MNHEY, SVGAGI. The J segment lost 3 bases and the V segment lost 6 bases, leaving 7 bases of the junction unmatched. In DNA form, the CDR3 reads TGTGCCAGCAGCAGACATAGCGGGGACTACGAGCAGTACTTC. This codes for CASSRHSGDYEQYF.

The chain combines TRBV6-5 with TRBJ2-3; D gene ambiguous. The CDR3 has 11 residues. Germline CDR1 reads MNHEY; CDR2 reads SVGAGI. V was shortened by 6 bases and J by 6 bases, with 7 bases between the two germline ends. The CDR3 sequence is CASSNGDTQYF. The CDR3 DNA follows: TGTGCCAGCAGCAACGGGGATACGCAGTATTTT.

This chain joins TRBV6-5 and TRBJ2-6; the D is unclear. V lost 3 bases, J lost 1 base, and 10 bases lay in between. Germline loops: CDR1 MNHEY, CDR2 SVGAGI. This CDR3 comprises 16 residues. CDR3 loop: CASSYSSVSGANVLTF. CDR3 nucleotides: TGTGCCAGCAGTTATTCTTCCGTTTCTGGGGCCAACGTCCTGACTTTC.

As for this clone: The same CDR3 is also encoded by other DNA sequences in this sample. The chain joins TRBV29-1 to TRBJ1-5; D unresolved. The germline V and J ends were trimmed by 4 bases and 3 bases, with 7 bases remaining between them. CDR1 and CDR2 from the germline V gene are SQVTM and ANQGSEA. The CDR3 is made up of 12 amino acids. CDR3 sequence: CSVGQSNQPQHF. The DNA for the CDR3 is TGCAGCGTTGGGCAGTCCAATCAGCCCCAGCATTTT.

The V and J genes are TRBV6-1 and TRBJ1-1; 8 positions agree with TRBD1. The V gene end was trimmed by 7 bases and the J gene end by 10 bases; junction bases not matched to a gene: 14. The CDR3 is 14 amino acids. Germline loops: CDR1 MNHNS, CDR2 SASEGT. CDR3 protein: CASNPLGDRIGAFF. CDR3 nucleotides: TGTGCCAGCAACCCCCTCGGGGACAGGATTGGAGCTTTCTTT.

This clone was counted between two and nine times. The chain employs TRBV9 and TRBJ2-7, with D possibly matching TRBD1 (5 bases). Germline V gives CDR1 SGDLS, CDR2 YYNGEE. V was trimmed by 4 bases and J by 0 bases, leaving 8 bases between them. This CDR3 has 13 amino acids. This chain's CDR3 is CASSKDNSYEQYF. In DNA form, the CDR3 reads TGTGCCAGCAGCAAGGACAACTCCTACGAGCAGTACTTC.

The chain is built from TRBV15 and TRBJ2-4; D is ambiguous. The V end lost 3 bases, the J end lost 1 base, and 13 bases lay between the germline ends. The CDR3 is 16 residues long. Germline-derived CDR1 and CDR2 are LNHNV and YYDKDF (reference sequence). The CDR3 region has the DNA TGTGCCACCAGCAGGGGTGACATCGTGGCCAAAAACATTCAGTACTTC. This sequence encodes CATSRGDIVAKNIQYF.

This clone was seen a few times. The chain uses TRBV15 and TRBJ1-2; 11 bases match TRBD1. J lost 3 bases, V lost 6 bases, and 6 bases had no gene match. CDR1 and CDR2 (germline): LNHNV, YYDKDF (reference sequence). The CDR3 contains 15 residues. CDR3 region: CATSLGQGAHYGYTF. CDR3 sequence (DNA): TGTGCCACCAGTCTAGGACAGGGGGCACACTATGGCTACACCTTC.

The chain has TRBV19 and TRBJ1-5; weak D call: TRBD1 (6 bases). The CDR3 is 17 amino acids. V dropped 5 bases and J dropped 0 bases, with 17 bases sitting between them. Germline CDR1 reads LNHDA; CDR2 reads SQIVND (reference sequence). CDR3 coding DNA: TGTGCCAGTAGTGGCGGGGGCAGGCGTTTTAGCAATCAGCCCCAGCATTTT. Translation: CASSGGGRRFSNQPQHF.